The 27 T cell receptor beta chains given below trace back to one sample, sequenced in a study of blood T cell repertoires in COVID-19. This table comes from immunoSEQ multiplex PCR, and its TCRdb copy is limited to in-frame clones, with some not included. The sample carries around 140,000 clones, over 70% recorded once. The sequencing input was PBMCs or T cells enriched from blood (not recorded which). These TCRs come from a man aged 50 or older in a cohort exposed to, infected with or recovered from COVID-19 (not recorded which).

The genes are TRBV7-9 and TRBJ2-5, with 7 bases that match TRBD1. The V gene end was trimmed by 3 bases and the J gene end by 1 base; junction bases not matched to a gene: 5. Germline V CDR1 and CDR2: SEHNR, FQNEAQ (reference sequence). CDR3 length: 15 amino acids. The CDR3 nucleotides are TGTGCCAGCAGCTTTCGACAGGGCATCCAAGAGACCCAGTACTTC. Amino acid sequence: CASSFRQGIQETQYF.

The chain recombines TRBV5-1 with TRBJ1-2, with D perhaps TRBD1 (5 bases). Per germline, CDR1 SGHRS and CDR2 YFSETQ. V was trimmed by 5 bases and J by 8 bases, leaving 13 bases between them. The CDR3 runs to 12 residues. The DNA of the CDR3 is TGCGCCAGCAGTGAGACAGCGCGGGGCTACACCTTC. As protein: CASSETARGYTF.

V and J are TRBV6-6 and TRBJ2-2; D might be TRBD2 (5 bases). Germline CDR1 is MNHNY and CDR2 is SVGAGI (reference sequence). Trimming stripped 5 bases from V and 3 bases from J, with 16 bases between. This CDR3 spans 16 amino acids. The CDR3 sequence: CASSRLGLADTGELFF. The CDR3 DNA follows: TGTGCCAGCAGTCGACTCGGGCTAGCAGACACCGGGGAGCTGTTTTTT.

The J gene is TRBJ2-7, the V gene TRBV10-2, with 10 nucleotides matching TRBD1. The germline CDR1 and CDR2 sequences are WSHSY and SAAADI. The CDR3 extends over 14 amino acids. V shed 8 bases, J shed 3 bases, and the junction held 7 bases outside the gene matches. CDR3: CASASGTGVYEQYF. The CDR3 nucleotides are TGCGCCAGCGCTTCCGGGACAGGGGTCTACGAGCAGTACTTC.

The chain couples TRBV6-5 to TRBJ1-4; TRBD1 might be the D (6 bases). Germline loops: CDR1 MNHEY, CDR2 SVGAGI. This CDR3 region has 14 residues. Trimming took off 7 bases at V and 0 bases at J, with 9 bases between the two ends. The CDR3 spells CASTWTATNEKLFF. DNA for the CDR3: TGTGCCAGCACTTGGACAGCAACTAATGAAAAACTGTTTTTT.

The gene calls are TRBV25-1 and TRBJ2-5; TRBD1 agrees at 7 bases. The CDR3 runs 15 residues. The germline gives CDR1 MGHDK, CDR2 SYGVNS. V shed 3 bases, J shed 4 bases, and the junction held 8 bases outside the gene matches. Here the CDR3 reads CASSDDRVYGETQYF. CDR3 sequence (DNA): TGTGCCAGCAGTGATGACAGGGTCTACGGAGAGACCCAGTACTTC.

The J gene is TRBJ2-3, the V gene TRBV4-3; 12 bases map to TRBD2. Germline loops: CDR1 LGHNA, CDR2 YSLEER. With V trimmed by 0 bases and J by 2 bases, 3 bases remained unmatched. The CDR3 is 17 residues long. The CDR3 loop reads CASSQESSGGDTDTQYF. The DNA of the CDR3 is TGCGCCAGCAGCCAAGAGTCTAGCGGGGGGGACACAGATACGCAGTATTTT.

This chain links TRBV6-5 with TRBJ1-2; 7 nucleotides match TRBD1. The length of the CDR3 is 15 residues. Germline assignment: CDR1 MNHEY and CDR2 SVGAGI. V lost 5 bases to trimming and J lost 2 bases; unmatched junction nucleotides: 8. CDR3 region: CASSLLTGANYGYTF. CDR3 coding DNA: TGTGCCAGCAGTCTCCTTACAGGGGCGAACTATGGCTACACCTTC.

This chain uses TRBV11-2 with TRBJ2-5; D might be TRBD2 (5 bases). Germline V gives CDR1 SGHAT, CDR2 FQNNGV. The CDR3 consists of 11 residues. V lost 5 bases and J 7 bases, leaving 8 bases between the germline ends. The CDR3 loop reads CASSLAGTQYF. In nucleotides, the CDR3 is TGTGCCAGCAGCCTAGCAGGGACCCAGTACTTC.

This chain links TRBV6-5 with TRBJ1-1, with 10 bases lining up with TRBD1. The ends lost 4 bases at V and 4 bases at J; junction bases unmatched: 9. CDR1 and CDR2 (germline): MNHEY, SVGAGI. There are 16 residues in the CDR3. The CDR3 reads CASSSLGQGGGTEAFF. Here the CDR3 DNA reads TGTGCCAGCAGTTCCCTAGGACAGGGGGGGGGCACTGAAGCTTTCTTT.

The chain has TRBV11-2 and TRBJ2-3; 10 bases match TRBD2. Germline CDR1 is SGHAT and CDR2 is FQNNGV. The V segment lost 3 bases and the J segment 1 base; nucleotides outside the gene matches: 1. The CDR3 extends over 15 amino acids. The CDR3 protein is CASSFGTSGTDTQYF. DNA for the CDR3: TGTGCCAGCAGCTTCGGGACTAGCGGCACAGATACGCAGTATTTT.

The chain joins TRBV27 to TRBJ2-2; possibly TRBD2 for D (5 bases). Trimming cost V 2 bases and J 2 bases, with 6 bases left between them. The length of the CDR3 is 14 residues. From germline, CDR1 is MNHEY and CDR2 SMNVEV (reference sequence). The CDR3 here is CASSLEGNTGELFF. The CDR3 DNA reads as TGTGCCAGCAGTTTAGAGGGAAACACCGGGGAGCTGTTTTTT.

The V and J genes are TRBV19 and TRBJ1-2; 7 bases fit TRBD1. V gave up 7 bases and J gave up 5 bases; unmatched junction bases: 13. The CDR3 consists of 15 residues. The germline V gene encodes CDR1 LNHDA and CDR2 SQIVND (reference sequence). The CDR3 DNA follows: TGTGCCAGTAAACGAGGACAGGACGAAGTGTATGGCTACACCTTC. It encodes CASKRGQDEVYGYTF.

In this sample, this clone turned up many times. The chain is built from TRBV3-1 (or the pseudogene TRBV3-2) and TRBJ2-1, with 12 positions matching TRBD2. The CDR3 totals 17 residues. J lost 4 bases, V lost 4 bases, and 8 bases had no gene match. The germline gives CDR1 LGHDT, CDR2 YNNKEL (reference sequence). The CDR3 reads CASSLYGLAGTYNEQFF. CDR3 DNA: TGTGCCAGCAGCCTCTATGGACTAGCGGGGACGTACAATGAGCAGTTCTTC.

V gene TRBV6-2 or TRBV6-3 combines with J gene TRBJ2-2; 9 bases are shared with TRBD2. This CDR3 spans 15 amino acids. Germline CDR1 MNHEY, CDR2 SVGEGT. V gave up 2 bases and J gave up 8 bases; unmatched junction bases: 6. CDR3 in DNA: TGTGCCAGCAGTTACCAGCGGGGGGCCGGAGGGGAGCTGTTTTTT. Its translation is CASSYQRGAGGELFF.

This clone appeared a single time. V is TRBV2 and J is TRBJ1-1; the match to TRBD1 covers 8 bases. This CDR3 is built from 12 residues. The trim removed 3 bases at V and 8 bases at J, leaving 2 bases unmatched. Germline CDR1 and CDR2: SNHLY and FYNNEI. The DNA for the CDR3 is TGTGCCAGCAGTGATTGGACAGGGGAAGCTTTCTTT. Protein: CASSDWTGEAFF.

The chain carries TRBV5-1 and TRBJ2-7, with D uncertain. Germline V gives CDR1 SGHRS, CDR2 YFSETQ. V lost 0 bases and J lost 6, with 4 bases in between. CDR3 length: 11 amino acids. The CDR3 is CASSLGGEQYF. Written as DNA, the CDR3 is TGCGCCAGCAGCTTGGGAGGCGAGCAGTACTTC.

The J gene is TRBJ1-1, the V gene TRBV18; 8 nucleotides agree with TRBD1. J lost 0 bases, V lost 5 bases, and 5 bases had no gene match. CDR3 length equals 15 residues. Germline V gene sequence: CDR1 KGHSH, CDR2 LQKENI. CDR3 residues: CASSNRGGLNTEAFF. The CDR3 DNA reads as TGTGCCAGCTCAAACAGGGGGGGCCTGAACACTGAAGCTTTCTTT.

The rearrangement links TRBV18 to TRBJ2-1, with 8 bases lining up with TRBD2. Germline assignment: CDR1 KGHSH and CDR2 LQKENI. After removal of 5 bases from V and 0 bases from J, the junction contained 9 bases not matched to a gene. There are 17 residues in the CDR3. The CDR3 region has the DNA TGTGCCAGCTCATCCACGGGGGGGGGCTCCTCCTACAATGAGCAGTTCTTC. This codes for CASSSTGGGSSYNEQFF.

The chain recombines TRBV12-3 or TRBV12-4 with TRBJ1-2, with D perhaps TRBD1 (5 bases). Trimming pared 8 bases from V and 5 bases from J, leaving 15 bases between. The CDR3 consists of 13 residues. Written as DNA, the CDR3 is TGTGCCAGCCGACTTCCAGGGATTTATGGCTACACCTTC. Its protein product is CASRLPGIYGYTF.

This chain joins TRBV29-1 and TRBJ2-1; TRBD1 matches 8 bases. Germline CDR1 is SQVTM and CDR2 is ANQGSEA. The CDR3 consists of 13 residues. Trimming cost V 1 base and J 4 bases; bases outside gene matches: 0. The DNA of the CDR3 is TGCAGCGTTGAAGGACAGGGGTACAATGAGCAGTTCTTC. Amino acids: CSVEGQGYNEQFF.

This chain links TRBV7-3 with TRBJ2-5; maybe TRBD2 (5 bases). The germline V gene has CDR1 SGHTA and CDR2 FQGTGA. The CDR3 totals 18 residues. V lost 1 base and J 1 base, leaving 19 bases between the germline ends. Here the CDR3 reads CASSLIPKFVSGQETQYF. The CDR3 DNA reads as TGTGCCAGCAGCTTAATCCCGAAATTTGTGAGCGGCCAAGAGACCCAGTACTTC.

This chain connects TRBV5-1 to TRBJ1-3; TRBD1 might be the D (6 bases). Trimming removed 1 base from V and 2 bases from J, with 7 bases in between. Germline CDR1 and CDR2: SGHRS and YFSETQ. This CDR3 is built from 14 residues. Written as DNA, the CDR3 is TGCGCCAGCAGCTTGCCAGGGGCTGGAAACACCATATATTTT. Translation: CASSLPGAGNTIYF.

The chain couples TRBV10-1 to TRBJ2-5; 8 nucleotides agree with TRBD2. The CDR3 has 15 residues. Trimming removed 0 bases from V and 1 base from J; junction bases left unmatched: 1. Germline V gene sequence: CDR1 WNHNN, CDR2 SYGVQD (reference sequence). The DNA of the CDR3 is TGCGCCAGCAGTGAGTCGCTAGCGGGCCAAGAGACCCAGTACTTC. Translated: CASSESLAGQETQYF.

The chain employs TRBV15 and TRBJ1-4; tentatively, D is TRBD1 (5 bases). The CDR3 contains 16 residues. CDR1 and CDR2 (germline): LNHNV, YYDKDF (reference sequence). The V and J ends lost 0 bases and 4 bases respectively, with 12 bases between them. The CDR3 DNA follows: TGTGCCACCAGCAGAGATCCCACAGGAAGTAATGAAAAACTGTTTTTT. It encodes CATSRDPTGSNEKLFF.

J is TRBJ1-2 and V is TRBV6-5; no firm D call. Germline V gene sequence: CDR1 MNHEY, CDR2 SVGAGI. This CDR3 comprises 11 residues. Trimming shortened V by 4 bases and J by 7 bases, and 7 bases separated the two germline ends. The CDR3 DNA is TGTGCCAGCAGTTCCGAGAGTGGCTACACCTTC. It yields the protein CASSSESGYTF.

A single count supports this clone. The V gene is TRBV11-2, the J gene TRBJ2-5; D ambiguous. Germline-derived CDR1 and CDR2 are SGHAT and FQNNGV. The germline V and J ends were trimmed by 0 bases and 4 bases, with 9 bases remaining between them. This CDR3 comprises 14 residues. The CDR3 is CASSLDTVRETQYF. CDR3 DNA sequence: TGTGCCAGCAGCTTAGATACAGTTCGAGAGACCCAGTACTTC.